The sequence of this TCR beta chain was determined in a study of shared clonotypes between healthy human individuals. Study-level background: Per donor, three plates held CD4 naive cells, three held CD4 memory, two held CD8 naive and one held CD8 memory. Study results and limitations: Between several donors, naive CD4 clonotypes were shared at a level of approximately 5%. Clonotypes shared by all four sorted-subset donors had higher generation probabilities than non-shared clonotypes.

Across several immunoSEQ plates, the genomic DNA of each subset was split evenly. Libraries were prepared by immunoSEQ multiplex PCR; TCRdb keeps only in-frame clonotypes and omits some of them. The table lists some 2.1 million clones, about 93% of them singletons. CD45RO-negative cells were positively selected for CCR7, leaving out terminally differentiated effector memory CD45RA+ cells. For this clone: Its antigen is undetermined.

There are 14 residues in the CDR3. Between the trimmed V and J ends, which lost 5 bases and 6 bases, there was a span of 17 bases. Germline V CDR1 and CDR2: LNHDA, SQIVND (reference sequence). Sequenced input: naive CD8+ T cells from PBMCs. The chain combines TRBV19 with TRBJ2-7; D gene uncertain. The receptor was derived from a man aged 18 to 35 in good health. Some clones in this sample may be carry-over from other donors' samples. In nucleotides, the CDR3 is TGTGCCAGTAGTTTATCGACCTGGTTAGGCGAGCAGTACTTC. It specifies CASSLSTWLGEQYF.